This TCR beta chain was profiled in a study of OX40 agonist ivuxolimab in advanced cancers. Study-wide context: Partial responses, seen in three patients, involved one hepatocellular carcinoma and two cutaneous melanomas.

This clone was detected a few times. Autoimmune disease history or systemic immunosuppression meant exclusion. The method was immunoSEQ multiplex PCR; TCRdb's version includes in-frame clones alone and lacks a portion of them. This sample yields 50,000 to 70,000 clones, of which about 89% are seen a single time; approximately 0.39% belongs to the top ten. The sequence was collected from an adult with an advanced solid tumor such as melanoma, head and neck, liver or kidney cancer. Sequenced material: CD4+ or CD8+ T cells sorted from blood, taken in a trial of the OX40 agonist ivuxolimab.

CDR3 amino acids: CASKKETGSYDQPQHF. The CDR3 DNA is TGCGCCAGCAAGAAAGAGACAGGGTCTTACGATCAGCCCCAGCATTTT. V is TRBV10-1 and J is TRBJ1-5, with 7 bases that match TRBD1. In germline, CDR1 is WNHNN, CDR2 SYGVQD (reference sequence). CDR3 length: 16 residues. Trimming removed 7 bases from V and 5 bases from J; junction bases left unmatched: 14.